A selection of T cell receptor beta chains follows, all from one sample in a study of shared clonotypes between healthy human individuals. Only in-frame clones appear in the TCRdb table, and some are missing; sequencing was by immunoSEQ multiplex PCR. The table records over 2 million clones, about 95% of them present only once. Sequenced input: naive CD8+ T cells sorted from blood. Receptor source: a man younger than 35 in good health. Both conserved end residues are part of each CDR3.

j_gene: TRBJ2-7
v_gene: TRBV27
len: 14
CDR3aa: CASSPGTGVYEQYF

j_gene: TRBJ2-1
v_gene: TRBV7-9
len: 13
CDR3aa: CASSSGGYNEQFF

j_gene: TRBJ2-7
v_gene: TRBV27
len: 13
CDR3aa: CASSPGASYEQYF

j_gene: TRBJ2-1
v_gene: TRBV29-1
len: 13
CDR3aa: CSVVPTSNNEQFF

j_gene: TRBJ2-5
v_gene: TRBV27
len: 13
CDR3aa: CASSSGPLGTQYF

j_gene: TRBJ2-1
v_gene: TRBV5-1
len: 16
CDR3aa: CASSLPGTSSYNEQFF

j_gene: TRBJ2-2
v_gene: TRBV25-1
len: 12
CDR3aa: CASSEGSLELFF

j_gene: TRBJ2-7
v_gene: TRBV7-9
len: 15
CDR3aa: CASSPRKERPYEQYF

j_gene: TRBJ2-7
v_gene: TRBV6-5
len: 13
CDR3aa: CASSYPGFYEQYF

j_gene: TRBJ2-1
v_gene: TRBV11-2
len: 15
CDR3aa: CASSPRSSSYNEQFF

j_gene: TRBJ2-3
v_gene: TRBV7-9
len: 14
CDR3aa: CASSFDSGTDTQYF

j_gene: TRBJ1-5
v_gene: TRBV27
len: 16
CDR3aa: CASSSQGVEGIQPQHF

j_gene: TRBJ2-3
v_gene: TRBV13
len: 16
CDR3aa: CASSSRLAGVTDTQYF

j_gene: TRBJ2-2
v_gene: TRBV13
len: 12
CDR3aa: CASSFVPGELFF

j_gene: TRBJ2-7
v_gene: TRBV5-1
len: 13
CDR3aa: CASSLNSQYEQYF

j_gene: TRBJ2-7
v_gene: TRBV28
len: 18
CDR3aa: CASSYPGQGSTLFYEQYF

j_gene: TRBJ2-3
v_gene: TRBV4-1
len: 14
CDR3aa: CASSQVGGTDTQYF

j_gene: TRBJ2-2
v_gene: TRBV6-1
len: 15
CDR3aa: CASSSLDRYTGELFF

j_gene: TRBJ2-7
v_gene: TRBV15
len: 15
CDR3aa: CATSRLGGSSYEQYF

j_gene: TRBJ2-1
v_gene: TRBV9
len: 15
CDR3aa: CASSPEGGVYNEQFF

j_gene: TRBJ2-3
v_gene: TRBV7-9
len: 16
CDR3aa: CASSFSGQGAADTQYF

j_gene: TRBJ1-1
v_gene: TRBV7-6
len: 15
CDR3aa: CASSLVPTGNTEAFF

j_gene: TRBJ2-7
v_gene: TRBV4-3
len: 15
CDR3aa: CASSQVHGGVYEQYF

j_gene: TRBJ1-5
v_gene: TRBV19
len: 14
CDR3aa: CASSIDPFSQPQHF